These T cell receptor beta chains were read from a single sample in a study of T cell changes during pregnancy in multiple sclerosis. Sequenced by immunoSEQ multiplex PCR; TCRdb stores in-frame clones only, minus some. Of 60,000 to 70,000 clones in the sample, roughly nine tenths were seen once. The sample consisted of peripheral blood, taken in the second trimester of pregnancy. All receptors derive from a female donor with multiple sclerosis, enrolled in a pregnancy study. Each CDR3 is given with its conserved first and last residue. The order of the fields is clone size, V gene, D gene, J gene, CDR3 length, CDR3 DNA, CDR3 protein. A D gene is named only where the DNA matches it firmly. The size entry is marked missing in some rows and otherwise reads once, few, many or a size class.

size: NA
V: TRBV29-1
D: TRBD1
J: TRBJ1-5
length: 13
DNA: TGCAGCGTTGCCCGGGACAGGGTTCAGCCCCAGCATTTT
CDR3: CSVARDRVQPQHF

size: NA
V: TRBV5-1
D: NA
J: TRBJ1-1
length: 13
DNA: TGCGCCAGCAGCTTGCAGGGGACCACTGAAGCTTTCTTT
CDR3: CASSLQGTTEAFF

size: NA
V: TRBV7-9
D: NA
J: TRBJ1-5
length: 14
DNA: TGTGCCAGCAGCCAGGGCTACAGCAATCAGCCCCAGCATTTT
CDR3: CASSQGYSNQPQHF

size: NA
V: TRBV6-1
D: TRBD1
J: TRBJ1-1
length: 13
DNA: TGTGCCAGCAGGGAAAACAGGGGGCGAGGAGCTTTCTTT
CDR3: CASRENRGRGAFF

size: NA
V: TRBV7-9
D: TRBD1
J: TRBJ2-7
length: 17
DNA: TGTGCCAGCAGCGTCCAGGGGGGACAGGGGGCAATCTACGAGCAGTACTTC
CDR3: CASSVQGGQGAIYEQYF

size: NA
V: TRBV11-3
D: NA
J: TRBJ2-1
length: 18
DNA: TGTGCCAGCAGCTTAGATCAGGCAGGGTCAAGCTCCTACAATGAGCAGTTCTTC
CDR3: CASSLDQAGSSSYNEQFF

size: few
V: TRBV30
D: TRBD1
J: TRBJ2-1
length: 13
DNA: TGTGCCTGGGACAGGGCCCAGGGCAATGAGCAGTTCTTC
CDR3: CAWDRAQGNEQFF

size: few
V: TRBV6-5
D: TRBD2
J: TRBJ2-7
length: 13
DNA: TGTGCCAGCAGTTTAGCTAGCGGGTCCGAGCAGTACTTC
CDR3: CASSLASGSEQYF

size: NA
V: TRBV29-1
D: TRBD2
J: TRBJ2-1
length: 14
DNA: TGCAGCTCTCCGGGACTAGCGGGAGACAATGAGCAGTTCTTC
CDR3: CSSPGLAGDNEQFF

size: NA
V: TRBV9
D: NA
J: TRBJ2-7
length: 14
DNA: TGTGCCAGCAGCGTAGAAGACAGATTCTACGAGCAGTACTTC
CDR3: CASSVEDRFYEQYF

size: NA
V: TRBV6-5
D: TRBD1
J: TRBJ2-1
length: 16
DNA: TGTGCCAGCAGTTCGGTTCCGGGACAGTACTACAATGAGCAGTTCTTC
CDR3: CASSSVPGQYYNEQFF

size: NA
V: TRBV15
D: TRBD1
J: TRBJ2-5
length: 14
DNA: TGTGCCACCAGCCTTGACAGGGGCTGGGAGACCCAGTACTTC
CDR3: CATSLDRGWETQYF

size: NA
V: TRBV5-5
D: TRBD2
J: TRBJ2-1
length: 19
DNA: TGTGCCAGCAGCTTGAAGGTGGCTAGCGGCGAGGACTCCTACAATGAGCAGTTCTTC
CDR3: CASSLKVASGEDSYNEQFF

size: once
V: TRBV4-3
D: TRBD1
J: TRBJ2-1
length: 18
DNA: TGCGCCAGCAGCCCCCTGCCCTCTGCCGGGACAGGGTCCAATGAGCAGTTCTTC
CDR3: CASSPLPSAGTGSNEQFF

size: NA
V: TRBV9
D: NA
J: TRBJ1-2
length: 14
DNA: TGTGCCAGTAGCGGGGCGACTACTAACTATGGCTACACCTTC
CDR3: CASSGATTNYGYTF

size: NA
V: TRBV5-8
D: NA
J: TRBJ1-3
length: 17
DNA: TGTGCCAGCAGCTTGGGTCTGGCAGATATCTCTGGAAACACCATATATTTT
CDR3: CASSLGLADISGNTIYF

size: NA
V: TRBV7-8
D: NA
J: TRBJ2-7
length: 12
DNA: TGTGCCAGCAGCTCGACACACTACGAGCAGTACTTC
CDR3: CASSSTHYEQYF

size: NA
V: TRBV5-1
D: NA
J: TRBJ2-3
length: 15
DNA: TGCGCCAGCAGCTTGACGGTCAACCCCACAGATACGCAGTATTTT
CDR3: CASSLTVNPTDTQYF

size: once
V: TRBV5-1
D: NA
J: TRBJ1-1
length: 13
DNA: TGCGCCAGCAGGACAGACTTGAACACTGAAGCTTTCTTT
CDR3: CASRTDLNTEAFF

size: NA
V: TRBV7-8
D: NA
J: TRBJ1-5
length: 13
DNA: TGTGCCAGCAGCTCCTATGACAGACAGCCCCAGCATTTT
CDR3: CASSSYDRQPQHF

size: NA
V: TRBV7-8
D: TRBD1
J: TRBJ2-3
length: 18
DNA: TGTGCCAGCAGCTTCCTAGGGGGCAGTGAGAAACGCACAGATACGCAGTATTTT
CDR3: CASSFLGGSEKRTDTQYF

size: NA
V: TRBV13
D: TRBD2
J: TRBJ2-1
length: 17
DNA: TGTGCCAGCAGCTTAGGCCTCACTAGCGGGGGGATCAATGAGCAGTTCTTC
CDR3: CASSLGLTSGGINEQFF

size: NA
V: TRBV27
D: NA
J: TRBJ2-7
length: 19
DNA: TGTGCCAGCAGTTCCGGACAGGGGGTAGCGGGAGGGCTTACCTACGAGCAGTACTTC
CDR3: CASSSGQGVAGGLTYEQYF

size: NA
V: TRBV29-1
D: TRBD1
J: TRBJ2-2
length: 14
DNA: TGCAGCGTTCGGGACAGCTTTGCGACCGGGGAGCTGTTTTTT
CDR3: CSVRDSFATGELFF

size: once
V: TRBV27
D: NA
J: TRBJ2-3
length: 12
DNA: TGTGCCAGCATCAGTAGCACAGATACGCAGTATTTT
CDR3: CASISSTDTQYF

size: NA
V: TRBV4-3
D: NA
J: TRBJ1-1
length: 15
DNA: TGCGCCAGCAGCCAAGAAGGGTCGGGGGGTCGAGAAGCTTTCTTT
CDR3: CASSQEGSGGREAFF

size: NA
V: TRBV9
D: TRBD1
J: TRBJ1-2
length: 15
DNA: TGTGCCAGCAGCGCCACCGGTGGGACAGACGCGGGCTACACCTTC
CDR3: CASSATGGTDAGYTF

size: NA
V: TRBV30
D: NA
J: TRBJ2-7
length: 13
DNA: TGTGCCTGGACGCGGGGTGACGACGGCGAGCAGTACTTC
CDR3: CAWTRGDDGEQYF

size: NA
V: TRBV19
D: NA
J: TRBJ2-3
length: 15
DNA: TGTGCCAGTAGTATAGGGACAGTGGTCACAGATACGCAGTATTTT
CDR3: CASSIGTVVTDTQYF

size: NA
V: TRBV27
D: NA
J: TRBJ2-1
length: 14
DNA: TGTGCCAGCAGTTTAGAGTTCCTGTCCCGGGAGCAGTTCTTC
CDR3: CASSLEFLSREQFF

size: NA
V: TRBV10-3
D: TRBD1
J: TRBJ1-1
length: 14
DNA: TGTGCCATCAGTATCGGACAGGGGTACACTGAAGCTTTCTTT
CDR3: CAISIGQGYTEAFF

size: NA
V: TRBV11-1
D: NA
J: TRBJ2-1
length: 13
DNA: TGTGCCAGCAGCTTAGCCCCGGACAATGAGCAGTTCTTC
CDR3: CASSLAPDNEQFF

size: NA
V: TRBV5-6
D: NA
J: TRBJ1-2
length: 15
DNA: TGTGCCAGCAGTCCTGTCACTTTATTGAGCTATGGCTACACCTTC
CDR3: CASSPVTLLSYGYTF

size: NA
V: TRBV5-1
D: NA
J: TRBJ2-7
length: 15
DNA: TGCGCCAGCAGCTTGGGTGGTGGGCAGGCATACGAGCAGTACTTC
CDR3: CASSLGGGQAYEQYF

size: NA
V: TRBV7-9
D: TRBD1
J: TRBJ1-1
length: 15
DNA: TGTGCCAGCAGCTCGACAGGGGGGCGGAACACTGAAGCTTTCTTT
CDR3: CASSSTGGRNTEAFF

size: NA
V: TRBV5-1
D: NA
J: TRBJ1-3
length: 14
DNA: TGCGCCAGCAGCTTTGGGGCCTCTGGAAACACCATATATTTT
CDR3: CASSFGASGNTIYF

size: NA
V: TRBV6-5
D: TRBD1
J: TRBJ1-1
length: 14
DNA: TGTGCCAGCAGCCTACAGGGGGCAATCACTGAAGCTTTCTTT
CDR3: CASSLQGAITEAFF

size: NA
V: TRBV6-1
D: NA
J: TRBJ1-5
length: 13
DNA: TGTGCCAGCAGTGGCGGGGAGAATCAGCCCCAGCATTTT
CDR3: CASSGGENQPQHF

size: NA
V: TRBV12-5
D: NA
J: TRBJ1-2
length: 14
DNA: TGTGCTAGTGGTTTTTTGGGGCGCGACTATGGCTACACCTTC
CDR3: CASGFLGRDYGYTF

size: NA
V: TRBV9
D: TRBD2
J: TRBJ2-2
length: 14
DNA: TGTGCCAGCAGCGAGCGGGGTAACACCGGGGAGCTGTTTTTT
CDR3: CASSERGNTGELFF

size: NA
V: TRBV19
D: NA
J: TRBJ1-5
length: 14
DNA: TGTGCCAGTAGTATTTTAGCTAGCAATCAGCCCCAGCATTTT
CDR3: CASSILASNQPQHF

size: NA
V: TRBV5-6
D: TRBD1
J: TRBJ2-7
length: 16
DNA: TGTGCCAGCAGCCAGGAGGGACAGGGTTTTGGGTACGAGCAGTACTTC
CDR3: CASSQEGQGFGYEQYF

size: NA
V: TRBV7-8
D: TRBD1
J: TRBJ1-3
length: 17
DNA: TGTGCCAGCAGCCCACGATTCAGGGGGAATCCTGGAAACACCATATATTTT
CDR3: CASSPRFRGNPGNTIYF

size: NA
V: TRBV5-5
D: NA
J: TRBJ1-2
length: 11
DNA: TGTGCCAGCAGCCAGGAAGGCCCTCGAACCTTC
CDR3: CASSQEGPRTF

size: NA
V: TRBV28
D: NA
J: TRBJ1-1
length: 15
DNA: TGTGCCAGCAGTTTATGGGGGGCTAAGAACACTGAAGCTTTCTTT
CDR3: CASSLWGAKNTEAFF

size: once
V: TRBV19
D: NA
J: TRBJ2-1
length: 14
DNA: TGTGCCAGTAGTACTGCGGGGGCCGGCAATGAGCAGTTCTTC
CDR3: CASSTAGAGNEQFF

size: few
V: TRBV30
D: NA
J: TRBJ1-1
length: 13
DNA: TGTGCCTGGACTTTTCGTTGGAACACTGAAGCTTTCTTT
CDR3: CAWTFRWNTEAFF

size: NA
V: TRBV9
D: NA
J: TRBJ2-1
length: 17
DNA: TGTGCCAGCAGCGTAGCGTTGTGGCGGGGGCAGGGGAATGAGCAGTTCTTC
CDR3: CASSVALWRGQGNEQFF

size: once
V: TRBV15
D: NA
J: TRBJ1-3
length: 17
DNA: TGTGCCACCAGCAGAGATACGAGGGAAAAGTCTGGAAACACCATATATTTT
CDR3: CATSRDTREKSGNTIYF

size: NA
V: TRBV18
D: NA
J: TRBJ2-2
length: 15
DNA: TGTGCCAGCTCCCGTGGACTGACGAACACCGGGGAGCTGTTTTTT
CDR3: CASSRGLTNTGELFF

size: NA
V: TRBV10-1
D: NA
J: TRBJ1-4
length: 11
DNA: TGCGCCAGCAAATATAATGAAAAACTGTTTTTT
CDR3: CASKYNEKLFF

size: NA
V: TRBV28
D: NA
J: TRBJ2-7
length: 13
DNA: TGTGCCAGCACGGACAGCAGCTCCTACGAGCAGTACTTC
CDR3: CASTDSSSYEQYF

size: NA
V: TRBV27
D: NA
J: TRBJ2-1
length: 15
DNA: TGTGCCAGCAGTTTAGCCGGGGTTCCTTACAATGAGCAGTTCTTC
CDR3: CASSLAGVPYNEQFF

size: NA
V: TRBV5-1
D: TRBD1
J: TRBJ1-5
length: 17
DNA: TGCGCCAGCAGCTTGGGGTCAGGGGGTGGGGGCAATCAGCCCCAGCATTTT
CDR3: CASSLGSGGGGNQPQHF

size: NA
V: TRBV6-5
D: NA
J: TRBJ2-7
length: 14
DNA: TGTGCCAGCAGTGCCTTTGAGTATTCCTACGAGCAGTACTTC
CDR3: CASSAFEYSYEQYF

size: NA
V: TRBV4-3
D: NA
J: TRBJ1-1
length: 13
DNA: TGCGCCAGCAGCCAAGTTGTCGTCACTGAAGCTTTCTTT
CDR3: CASSQVVVTEAFF